The 29 T cell receptor beta chains presented below share a single source sample, sequenced in a study of T cell changes during pregnancy in multiple sclerosis. Clones were read by immunoSEQ multiplex PCR, and TCRdb kept only the in-frame ones, dropping some. This table has tens of thousands of clones, 90% appearing once. Sample: peripheral blood, taken in the first trimester of pregnancy. These receptors were taken from a female donor in good health, enrolled as a control in a pregnancy study.

V gene TRBV7-9 combines with J gene TRBJ2-1, with D maybe TRBD1 (5 bases). Germline assignment: CDR1 SEHNR and CDR2 FQNEAQ (reference sequence). Between the trimmed V and J ends, which lost 4 bases and 8 bases, there was a span of 6 bases. The CDR3 contains 11 residues. The CDR3 DNA reads TGTGCCAGCAGCTCCAGGGATGAGCAGTTCTTC. Its protein is CASSSRDEQFF.

V and J are TRBV4-3 and TRBJ2-1; no reliable D call. The length of the CDR3 is 14 residues. The V end lost 0 bases, the J end lost 4 bases, and 7 bases lay between the germline ends. From germline, CDR1 is LGHNA and CDR2 YSLEER. CDR3 residues: CASSQERQYNEQFF. CDR3 nucleotide sequence: TGCGCCAGCAGCCAAGAGCGCCAATACAATGAGCAGTTCTTC.

This clone turned up a few times. The chain combines TRBV4-3 with TRBJ1-2; D possibly corresponds to TRBD1 (6 bases). Germline-derived CDR1 and CDR2 are LGHNA and YSLEER. This CDR3 contains 15 residues. The germline V and J ends were trimmed by 3 bases and 3 bases, with 14 bases remaining between them. CDR3 sequence: CASSQAGENYYGYTF. The CDR3 DNA is TGCGCCAGCAGCCAGGCAGGGGAGAATTACTATGGCTACACCTTC.

This chain connects TRBV4-3 to TRBJ2-1; D is possibly TRBD2 (5 bases). V was shortened by 0 bases and J by 3 bases, with 12 bases between the two germline ends. CDR1 LGHNA and CDR2 YSLEER come from the germline V gene. This CDR3 has 16 amino acids. CDR3 loop: CASSQDPSGNYNEQFF. CDR3 DNA: TGCGCCAGCAGCCAAGACCCGAGCGGAAACTACAATGAGCAGTTCTTC.

V usage is TRBV28 and J usage is TRBJ1-6, with 11 bases fitting TRBD1. Per germline, CDR1 MDHEN and CDR2 SYDVKM. Germline trimming cut 7 bases from V and 8 bases from J; bases unmatched to any gene: 7. CDR3 length equals 15 residues. The DNA of the CDR3 is TGTGCCAGCAAAAGGATGGGACAGGGGGATTCACCCCTCCACTTT. Translated: CASKRMGQGDSPLHF.

This clone occurred once. This rearrangement joins TRBV20-1 to TRBJ2-3; 7 nucleotides line up with TRBD1. The germline gives CDR1 DFQATT, CDR2 SNEGSKA (reference sequence). V lost 6 bases to trimming and J lost 9 bases; unmatched junction nucleotides: 6. This CDR3 comprises 11 residues. DNA for the CDR3: TGCAGTGCCCGAGGACAGGCAACGCAGTATTTT. Translating it yields CSARGQATQYF.

CDR3 in DNA: TGTGCCAGCAGCTTAGTTCCTAGCGGGAGAAGAAACACCGGGGAGCTGTTTTTT. Translating it yields CASSLVPSGRRNTGELFF. The chain combines TRBV7-6 with TRBJ2-2; 10 bases align to TRBD2. V was pared by 1 base and J by 2 bases, with 7 bases of the junction left unmatched. This CDR3 comprises 18 residues. Germline V CDR1 and CDR2: SGHVS, FNYEAQ.

This chain connects TRBV28 to TRBJ2-5; weak D call: TRBD2 (6 bases). V dropped 8 bases and J dropped 3 bases, with 10 bases sitting between them. The germline V gene encodes CDR1 MDHEN and CDR2 SYDVKM. The CDR3 sequence is 12 residues long. Here the CDR3 DNA reads TGTGCCAGCCGGTCGGGAGAAGAGACCCAGTACTTC. This codes for CASRSGEETQYF.

This clone was detected only once. V and J are TRBV5-1 and TRBJ1-2; D not resolved. CDR3 length: 13 residues. V was clipped by 2 bases and J by 5 bases, with 10 bases between them. Germline loops: CDR1 SGHRS, CDR2 YFSETQ. CDR3 nucleotide sequence: TGCGCCAGCAGCTTAGACCCCGGGTATGGCTACACCTTC. Its protein is CASSLDPGYGYTF.

The CDR3 region is CASSLQRSTGTTQFF. Here the CDR3 DNA reads TGTGCCAGCAGCTTACAGAGGTCGACAGGGACCACGCAGTTCTTC. V usage is TRBV7-3 and J usage is TRBJ2-1; TRBD1 aligns across 7 bases. The V gene's germline CDR1 is SGHTA and CDR2 FQGTGA. The junction had 13 bases not matched to a gene; V was cut back by 2 bases and J by 12 bases. The CDR3 runs 15 residues.

The chain combines TRBV28 with TRBJ2-7; D is perhaps TRBD2 (6 bases). This CDR3 has 16 residues. The germline gives CDR1 MDHEN, CDR2 SYDVKM. Trimming removed 7 bases at V and 0 bases at J, with 19 bases between. The CDR3: CASNRRGTASSYEQYF. In DNA, the CDR3 is TGTGCCAGCAACCGCCGGGGGACGGCTAGCTCCTACGAGCAGTACTTC. Drawing the rest from reference TRBV28 and TRBJ2-7, the complete variable domain is DVKVTQSSRYLVKRTGEKVFLECVQDMDHENMFWYRQDPGLGLRLIYFSYDVKMKEKGDIPEGYSVSREKKERFSLILESASTNQTSMYLCASNRRGTASSYEQYFGPGTRLTVT.

The chain links TRBV18 to TRBJ1-1; D is perhaps TRBD1 (5 bases). The CDR3 contains 14 residues. Germline CDR1 is KGHSH and CDR2 is LQKENI. V dropped 6 bases and J dropped 3 bases, with 14 bases sitting between them. This CDR3 is CASSPTRGDTEAFF. The CDR3 DNA sequence: TGTGCCAGCTCGCCCACCCGGGGGGACACTGAAGCTTTCTTT.

This clone was found a few times. This chain joins TRBV5-4 and TRBJ1-1; D is undetermined. V dropped 5 bases and J dropped 7 bases, with 12 bases sitting between them. This CDR3 spans 12 amino acids. CDR1 SGHNT and CDR2 YYREEE come from the germline V gene (reference sequence). In nucleotides, the CDR3 is TGTGCCAGCAGTCTTGACACGCATGAAGCTTTCTTT. Translating it yields CASSLDTHEAFF. Full variable domain (missing parts from reference TRBV5-4 and TRBJ1-1): ETGVTQSPTHLIKTRGQQVTLRCSSQSGHNTVSWYQQALGQGPQFIFQYYREEENGRGNFPPRFSGLQFPNYSSELNVNALELDDSALYLCASSLDTHEAFFGQGTRLTVV.

The rearrangement links TRBV4-1 to TRBJ2-5; tentative D call: TRBD1 (6 bases). The length of the CDR3 is 13 residues. Looked up from germline, CDR1 is MGHRA and CDR2 is YSYEKL. V was trimmed by 6 bases and J by 5 bases, leaving 13 bases between them. The CDR3 DNA is TGCGCCAGCAGTGACAGGCCGGGGGAGACCCAGTACTTC. Residues: CASSDRPGETQYF.

The genes are TRBV18 and TRBJ2-3; 9 bases agree with TRBD1. This CDR3 is built from 17 residues. The junction had 9 bases not matched to a gene; V was cut back by 2 bases and J by 3 bases. CDR1 is KGHSH and CDR2 is LQKENI in the germline V gene. CDR3 nucleotides: TGTGCCAGCTCACCATCCCTGACAGGGGGAAAGACAGATACGCAGTATTTT. It codes for CASSPSLTGGKTDTQYF.

The CDR3 protein is CASRSRDRLRETQYF. In DNA form, the CDR3 reads TGTGCCAGCAGGTCCCGGGACAGGTTACGAGAGACCCAGTACTTC. This chain joins TRBV5-6 and TRBJ2-5; TRBD1 matches 8 bases. This CDR3 comprises 15 residues. The V segment lost 5 bases and the J segment 4 bases; nucleotides outside the gene matches: 10. Germline CDR1 and CDR2: SGHDT and YYEEEE.

The chain has TRBV5-4 and TRBJ2-5; TRBD2 might be the D (7 bases). The CDR3 extends over 13 amino acids. V lost 5 bases to trimming and J lost 5 bases, with 13 bases between them. Germline V gene data show CDR1 as SGHNT and CDR2 as YYREEE (reference sequence). Here the CDR3 DNA reads TGTGCCAGCAGTTCGGGGGGCCTGGAGACCCAGTACTTC. Its translation is CASSSGGLETQYF. Using reference TRBV5-4 and TRBJ2-5 for the parts outside the CDR3, the full variable domain is ETGVTQSPTHLIKTRGQQVTLRCSSQSGHNTVSWYQQALGQGPQFIFQYYREEENGRGNFPPRFSGLQFPNYSSELNVNALELDDSALYLCASSSGGLETQYFGPGTRLLVL.

This chain uses TRBV28 with TRBJ1-1; 10 positions match TRBD1. This CDR3 has 15 amino acids. V was clipped by 6 bases and J by 7 bases; unmatched bases: 11. Germline V CDR1 and CDR2: MDHEN, SYDVKM. Here the CDR3 DNA reads TGTGCCAGCAGCCCAAGAGGGACAGGGGACCTTGAAGCTTTCTTT. It specifies CASSPRGTGDLEAFF.

V is TRBV29-1 and J is TRBJ1-1; tentatively, D is TRBD1 (6 bases). Trimming shortened V by 5 bases and J by 12 bases, and 13 bases separated the two germline ends. This CDR3 contains 10 residues. Per the germline V gene, CDR1 is SQVTM and CDR2 is ANQGSEA. CDR3 sequence: CSVTGMATFF. CDR3 sequence (DNA): TGCAGCGTTACAGGGATGGCGACTTTCTTT.

V gene TRBV5-8 combines with J gene TRBJ2-7, with D maybe TRBD1 (8 bases). The CDR3 sequence is 17 residues long. The V gene's germline CDR1 is SGHTS and CDR2 YDEGEE. The V end was cut by 4 bases, the J end by 3 bases, with 23 bases between. The CDR3 is CASSLGPGGQAHYEQYF. The CDR3 DNA follows: TGTGCCAGCAGCCTCGGGCCGGGGGGACAGGCCCACTACGAGCAGTACTTC.

By share, this clone ranks as medium-sized. The chain couples TRBV6-1 to TRBJ2-7, with 7 bases fitting TRBD2. Trimming at V came to 5 bases and at J to 0 bases, leaving 7 bases not matched to a gene. Per the germline V gene, CDR1 is MNHNS and CDR2 is SASEGT. The CDR3 is made up of 15 amino acids. Written as DNA, the CDR3 is TGTGCCAGCAGTACTAGCGCCTCGAGCTCCTACGAGCAGTACTTC. Its protein product is CASSTSASSSYEQYF.

The chain carries TRBV20-1 and TRBJ2-3, with TRBD1 matching over 7 bases. Germline lookup yields CDR1 DFQATT and CDR2 SNEGSKA (reference sequence). Trimming removed 2 bases from V and 13 bases from J; junction bases left unmatched: 6. The CDR3 covers 11 residues. DNA of the CDR3: TGCAGTGCTAGACATGGACAGGAAGAGTATTTT. It translates to CSARHGQEEYF.

This clone is a singleton in its sample. The V and J genes are TRBV7-2 and TRBJ2-7; TRBD1 agrees at 8 bases. Germline V gives CDR1 SGHTA, CDR2 FQGNSA. The CDR3 contains 14 residues. V gave up 4 bases and J gave up 2 bases; unmatched junction bases: 4. CDR3 sequence: CASSSQGAAYEQYF. The CDR3 region has the DNA TGTGCCAGCAGCTCGCAGGGGGCTGCCTACGAGCAGTACTTC.

This rearrangement joins TRBV5-1 to TRBJ2-7, with 8 bases fitting TRBD2. V dropped 4 bases and J dropped 0; count of bases not matched to a gene: 3. The germline V gene encodes CDR1 SGHRS and CDR2 YFSETQ. There are 14 residues in the CDR3. DNA of the CDR3: TGCGCCAGCAGCCTGGCGGGGGGCTCCTACGAGCAGTACTTC. Its protein product is CASSLAGGSYEQYF. Full variable domain (missing parts from reference TRBV5-1 and TRBJ2-7): KAGVTQTPRYLIKTRGQQVTLSCSPISGHRSVSWYQQTPGQGLQFLFEYFSETQRNKGNFPGRFSGRQFSNSRSEMNVSTLELGDSALYLCASSLAGGSYEQYFGPGTRLTVT.

This chain joins TRBV13 and TRBJ1-2; D not certain. Trimming stripped 5 bases from V and 4 bases from J, with 17 bases between. Germline assignment: CDR1 PRHDT and CDR2 FYEKMQ (reference sequence). The CDR3 is 15 amino acids. CDR3 coding DNA: TGTGCCAGCAGCATTAGACGCGGCGGGTCCTATGGCTACACCTTC. Protein product: CASSIRRGGSYGYTF.

This chain joins TRBV4-2 and TRBJ1-1, with D possibly TRBD1 on 6 matching bases. The CDR3 runs to 19 residues. V lost 0 bases and J 0 bases, leaving 20 bases between the germline ends. Germline lookup yields CDR1 LGHNA and CDR2 YNFKEQ. CDR3 sequence reads: CASSQDDRPGRIMNTEAFF. In nucleotides, the CDR3 is TGTGCCAGCAGCCAAGATGACAGGCCGGGAAGGATAATGAACACTGAAGCTTTCTTT.

The CDR3 region is CATSREREGPDTQYF. CDR3 nucleotide sequence: TGTGCCACCAGCAGAGAGCGGGAGGGCCCAGATACGCAGTATTTT. The chain carries TRBV15 and TRBJ2-3, with 9 bases that match TRBD2. Losses at the gene ends were 0 bases for V and 4 bases for J; bases not matched to a gene: 2. The germline V gene encodes CDR1 LNHNV and CDR2 YYDKDF (reference sequence). The CDR3 has 15 residues.

This clone was detected once. The genes are TRBV10-3 and TRBJ1-2; 7 positions match TRBD1. The CDR3 spans 17 residues. Losses at the gene ends were 7 bases for V and 4 bases for J; bases not matched to a gene: 18. The germline CDR1 and CDR2 sequences are ENHRY and SYGVKD. In DNA form, the CDR3 reads TGTGCCATCACCACATCAGGGGGAACTTCTACGTTCTATGGCTACACCTTC. Encoded protein: CAITTSGGTSTFYGYTF.

J is TRBJ2-2 and V is TRBV9, with TRBD2 matching 14 bases. The CDR3 consists of 17 residues. The J segment lost 5 bases and the V segment lost 2 bases, leaving 5 bases of the junction unmatched. Germline CDR1 SGDLS, CDR2 YYNGEE. CDR3 bases: TGTGCCAGCAGCGTGGGACTAGCGGGAGCCGAAACCGGGGAGCTGTTTTTT. This encodes CASSVGLAGAETGELFF. Filled out from reference TRBV9 and TRBJ2-2, the complete variable domain reads DSGVTQTPKHLITATGQRVTLRCSPRSGDLSVYWYQQSLDQGLQFLIQYYNGEERAKGNILERFSAQQFPDLHSELNLSSLELGDSALYFCASSVGLAGAETGELFFGEGSRLTVL.